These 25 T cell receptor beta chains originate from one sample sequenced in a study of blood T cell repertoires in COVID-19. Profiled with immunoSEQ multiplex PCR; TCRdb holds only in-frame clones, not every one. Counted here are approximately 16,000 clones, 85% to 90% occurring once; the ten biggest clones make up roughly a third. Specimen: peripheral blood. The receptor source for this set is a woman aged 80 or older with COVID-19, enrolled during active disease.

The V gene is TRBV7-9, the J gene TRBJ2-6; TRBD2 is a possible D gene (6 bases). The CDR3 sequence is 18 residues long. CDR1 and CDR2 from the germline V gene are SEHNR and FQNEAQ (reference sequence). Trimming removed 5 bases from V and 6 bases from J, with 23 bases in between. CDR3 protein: CASSAGGTWALLANVLTF. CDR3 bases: TGTGCCAGCAGCGCCGGGGGAACATGGGCTCTTTTGGCCAACGTCCTGACTTTC.

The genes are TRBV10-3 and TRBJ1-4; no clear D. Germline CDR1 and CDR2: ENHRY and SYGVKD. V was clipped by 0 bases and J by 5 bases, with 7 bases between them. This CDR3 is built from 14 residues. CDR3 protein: CAISESQKNEKLFF. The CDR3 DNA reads TGTGCCATCAGTGAGTCGCAGAAGAATGAAAAACTGTTTTTT.

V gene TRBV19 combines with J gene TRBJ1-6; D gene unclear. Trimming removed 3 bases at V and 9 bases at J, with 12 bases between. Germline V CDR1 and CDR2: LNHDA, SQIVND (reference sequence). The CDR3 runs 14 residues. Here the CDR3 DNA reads TGTGCCAGTAGTATCTGGGGAGTAGGTTCACCCCTCCACTTT. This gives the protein CASSIWGVGSPLHF. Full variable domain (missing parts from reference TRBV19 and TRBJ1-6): DGGITQSPKYLFRKEGQNVTLSCEQNLNHDAMYWYRQDPGQGLRLIYYSQIVNDFQKGDIAEGYSVSREKKESFPLTVTSAQKNPTAFYLCASSIWGVGSPLHFGNGTRLTVT.

The CDR3 here is CASSYSIGTGGSNQPQHF. In DNA, the CDR3 is TGTGCCAGCAGTTACTCGATTGGGACAGGCGGTAGCAATCAGCCCCAGCATTTT. This rearrangement joins TRBV6-2 or TRBV6-3 to TRBJ1-5, with TRBD1 identical over 8 bases. The trim removed 0 bases at V and 0 bases at J, leaving 7 bases unmatched. This CDR3 is 18 amino acids long. Germline V gene sequence: CDR1 MNHEY, CDR2 SVGEGT.

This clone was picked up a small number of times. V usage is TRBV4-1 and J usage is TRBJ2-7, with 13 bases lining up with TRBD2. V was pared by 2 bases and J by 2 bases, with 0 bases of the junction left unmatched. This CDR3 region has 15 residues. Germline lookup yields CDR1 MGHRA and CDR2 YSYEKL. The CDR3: CASSQTSGGAYEQYF. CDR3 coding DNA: TGCGCCAGCAGCCAAACTAGCGGGGGGGCCTACGAGCAGTACTTC.

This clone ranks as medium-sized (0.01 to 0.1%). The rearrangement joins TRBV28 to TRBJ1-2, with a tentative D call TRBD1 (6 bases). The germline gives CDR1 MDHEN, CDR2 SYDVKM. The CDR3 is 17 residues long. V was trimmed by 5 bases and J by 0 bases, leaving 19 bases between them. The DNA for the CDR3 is TGTGCCAGCAGTCCCTTAGGGGGAGGGCCCCCTAACTATGGCTACACCTTC. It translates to CASSPLGGGPPNYGYTF.

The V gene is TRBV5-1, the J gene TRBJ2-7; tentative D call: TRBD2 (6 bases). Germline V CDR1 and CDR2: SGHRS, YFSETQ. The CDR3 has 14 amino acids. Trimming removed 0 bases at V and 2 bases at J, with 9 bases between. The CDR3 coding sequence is TGCGCCAGCAGCTTGGGGGGGGAGCCCTACGAGCAGTACTTC. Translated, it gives CASSLGGEPYEQYF. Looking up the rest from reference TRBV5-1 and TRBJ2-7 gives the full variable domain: KAGVTQTPRYLIKTRGQQVTLSCSPISGHRSVSWYQQTPGQGLQFLFEYFSETQRNKGNFPGRFSGRQFSNSRSEMNVSTLELGDSALYLCASSLGGEPYEQYFGPGTRLTVT.

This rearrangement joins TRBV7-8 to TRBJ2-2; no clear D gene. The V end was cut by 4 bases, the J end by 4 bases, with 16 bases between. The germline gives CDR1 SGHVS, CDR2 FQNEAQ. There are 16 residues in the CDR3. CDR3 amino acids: CASSSLELAATGELFF. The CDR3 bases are TGTGCCAGCAGCTCCTTAGAATTGGCGGCCACCGGGGAGCTGTTTTTT.

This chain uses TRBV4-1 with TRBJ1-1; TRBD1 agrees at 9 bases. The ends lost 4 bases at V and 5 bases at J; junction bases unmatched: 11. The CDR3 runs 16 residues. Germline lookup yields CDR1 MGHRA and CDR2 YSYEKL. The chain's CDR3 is CASSRAGQGHNTEAFF. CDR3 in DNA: TGCGCCAGCAGCCGAGCCGGACAGGGGCATAATACTGAAGCTTTCTTT.

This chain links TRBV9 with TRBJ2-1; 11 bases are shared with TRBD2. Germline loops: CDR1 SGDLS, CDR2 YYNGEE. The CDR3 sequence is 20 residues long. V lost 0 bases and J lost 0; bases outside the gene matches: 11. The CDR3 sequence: CASSVGTGTSGPSSYNEQFF. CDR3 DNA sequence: TGTGCCAGCAGCGTAGGAACCGGGACTAGCGGCCCAAGCTCCTACAATGAGCAGTTCTTC.

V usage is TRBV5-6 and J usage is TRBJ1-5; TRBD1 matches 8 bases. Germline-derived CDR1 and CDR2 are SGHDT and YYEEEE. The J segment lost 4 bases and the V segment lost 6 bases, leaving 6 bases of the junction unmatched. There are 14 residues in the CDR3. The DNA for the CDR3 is TGTGCCAGCACCTCGACAGGGGCAAATCAGCCCCAGCATTTT. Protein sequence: CASTSTGANQPQHF.

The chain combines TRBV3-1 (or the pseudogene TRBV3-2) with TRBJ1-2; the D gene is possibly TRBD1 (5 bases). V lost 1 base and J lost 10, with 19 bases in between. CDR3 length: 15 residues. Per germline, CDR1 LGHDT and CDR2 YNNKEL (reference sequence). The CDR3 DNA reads TGTGCCAGCAGCCAAGCTCCAGGGCCTACTATGGTCTACACCTTC. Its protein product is CASSQAPGPTMVYTF.

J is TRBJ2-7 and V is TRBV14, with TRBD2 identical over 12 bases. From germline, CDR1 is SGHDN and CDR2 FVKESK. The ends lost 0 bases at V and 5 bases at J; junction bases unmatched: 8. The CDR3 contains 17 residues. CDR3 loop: CASSQDGSTSGRNEQYF. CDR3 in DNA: TGTGCCAGCAGCCAAGATGGTTCGACTAGCGGGAGAAACGAGCAGTACTTC.

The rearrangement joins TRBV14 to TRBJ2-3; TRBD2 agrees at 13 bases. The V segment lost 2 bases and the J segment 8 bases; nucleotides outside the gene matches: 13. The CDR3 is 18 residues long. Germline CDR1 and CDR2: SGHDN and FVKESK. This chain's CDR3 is CASSQFSTSGGRKGTQYF. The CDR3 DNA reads TGTGCCAGCAGCCAATTTTCGACTAGCGGGGGGCGGAAAGGTACGCAGTATTTT.

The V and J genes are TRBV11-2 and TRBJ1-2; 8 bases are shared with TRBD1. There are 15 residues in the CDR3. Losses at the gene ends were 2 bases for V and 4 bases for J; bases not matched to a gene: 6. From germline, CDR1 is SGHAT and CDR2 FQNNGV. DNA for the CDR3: TGTGCCAGCAGCTTAACTTTACAGGGGGGCTATGGCTACACCTTC. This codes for CASSLTLQGGYGYTF.

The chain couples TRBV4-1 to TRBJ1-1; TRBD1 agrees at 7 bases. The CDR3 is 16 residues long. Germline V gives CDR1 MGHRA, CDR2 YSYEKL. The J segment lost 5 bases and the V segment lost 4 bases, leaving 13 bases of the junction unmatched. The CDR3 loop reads CASSLTGAADGTEAFF. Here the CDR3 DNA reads TGCGCCAGCAGCCTTACAGGGGCGGCTGATGGTACTGAAGCTTTCTTT.

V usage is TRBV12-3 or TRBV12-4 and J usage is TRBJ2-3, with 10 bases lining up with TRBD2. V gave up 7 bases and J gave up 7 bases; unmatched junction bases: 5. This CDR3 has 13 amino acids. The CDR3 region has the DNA TGTGCCAGCACTAGCGGGAGTGGGAATACGCAGTATTTT. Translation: CASTSGSGNTQYF.

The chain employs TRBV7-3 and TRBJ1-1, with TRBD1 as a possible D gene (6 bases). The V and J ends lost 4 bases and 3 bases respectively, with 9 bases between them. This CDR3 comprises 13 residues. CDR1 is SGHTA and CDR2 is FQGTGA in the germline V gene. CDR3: CASSYNRDTEAFF. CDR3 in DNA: TGTGCCAGCAGCTACAACAGGGACACTGAAGCTTTCTTT.

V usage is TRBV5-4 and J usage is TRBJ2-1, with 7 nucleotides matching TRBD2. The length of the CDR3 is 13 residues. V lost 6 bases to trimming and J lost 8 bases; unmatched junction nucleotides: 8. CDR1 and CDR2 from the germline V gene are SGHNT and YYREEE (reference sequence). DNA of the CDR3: TGTGCCAGCAAACACCGGGCGGGGGATGAGCAGTTCTTC. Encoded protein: CASKHRAGDEQFF.

CDR3 sequence: CASSRGQYNEQFF. The CDR3 nucleotides read TGTGCCAGCAGCCGAGGACAGTACAATGAGCAGTTCTTC. The genes are TRBV6-5 and TRBJ2-1, with D maybe TRBD1 (6 bases). The V gene's germline CDR1 is MNHEY and CDR2 SVGAGI. Between the trimmed V and J ends, which lost 6 bases and 4 bases, there was a span of 10 bases. The CDR3 is 13 residues long.

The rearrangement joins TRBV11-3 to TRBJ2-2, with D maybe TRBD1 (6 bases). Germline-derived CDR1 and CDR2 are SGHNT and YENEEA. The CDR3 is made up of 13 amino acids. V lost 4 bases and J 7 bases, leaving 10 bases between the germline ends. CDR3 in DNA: TGTGCCAGCAGCTCTTGGGGGCTCGGGGAGCTGTTTTTT. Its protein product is CASSSWGLGELFF.

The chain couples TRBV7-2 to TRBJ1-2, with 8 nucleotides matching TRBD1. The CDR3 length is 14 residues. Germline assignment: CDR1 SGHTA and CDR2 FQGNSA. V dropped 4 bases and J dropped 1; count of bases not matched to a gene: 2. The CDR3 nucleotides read TGTGCCAGCAGCTATGACAGGGGTAACTATGGCTACACCTTC. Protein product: CASSYDRGNYGYTF.

CDR3 nucleotides: TGCGCCAGCAGCTTGGTTTTTTTCGGACAGCAGAACACTGAAGCTTTCTTT. The encoded protein is CASSLVFFGQQNTEAFF. J is TRBJ1-1 and V is TRBV5-1; D is possibly TRBD1 (6 bases). V was trimmed by 0 bases and J by 1 base, leaving 16 bases between them. This CDR3 comprises 17 residues. Germline V gene sequence: CDR1 SGHRS, CDR2 YFSETQ. Full variable domain (missing parts from reference TRBV5-1 and TRBJ1-1): KAGVTQTPRYLIKTRGQQVTLSCSPISGHRSVSWYQQTPGQGLQFLFEYFSETQRNKGNFPGRFSGRQFSNSRSEMNVSTLELGDSALYLCASSLVFFGQQNTEAFFGQGTRLTVV.

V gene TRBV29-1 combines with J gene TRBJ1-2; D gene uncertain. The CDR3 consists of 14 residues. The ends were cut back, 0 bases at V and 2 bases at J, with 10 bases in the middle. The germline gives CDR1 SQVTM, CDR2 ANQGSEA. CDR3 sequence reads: CSVEDTVRNYGYTF. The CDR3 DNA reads TGCAGCGTTGAAGACACAGTGCGAAACTATGGCTACACCTTC.

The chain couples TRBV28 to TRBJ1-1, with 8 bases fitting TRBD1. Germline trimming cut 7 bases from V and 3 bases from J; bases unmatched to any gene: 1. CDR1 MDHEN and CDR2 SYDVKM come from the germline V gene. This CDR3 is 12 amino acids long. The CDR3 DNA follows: TGTGCCAGCACACAGGGGGACACTGAAGCTTTCTTT. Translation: CASTQGDTEAFF. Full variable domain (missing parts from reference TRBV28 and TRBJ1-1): DVKVTQSSRYLVKRTGEKVFLECVQDMDHENMFWYRQDPGLGLRLIYFSYDVKMKEKGDIPEGYSVSREKKERFSLILESASTNQTSMYLCASTQGDTEAFFGQGTRLTVV.